Listed below are T cell receptor beta chains from one sample, sequenced in a study of blood T cell repertoires in COVID-19. The method was immunoSEQ multiplex PCR; TCRdb's version includes in-frame clones alone and lacks a portion of them. The sample holds approximately 200,000 clones, 94% seen once. Sequencing used peripheral blood. These receptor sequences come from a man aged 30 to 45 with COVID-19, enrolled during active disease. Each CDR3 is given with its conserved first and last residue. The D gene is left open where the match is weak. Clone size appears in some rows only: once, few, many, or a class for an expanded clone.

length	D	size	J	V	DNA	CDR3
14	TRBD1	NA	TRBJ2-2	TRBV25-1	TGTGCCAGCAGCGGGACAGGGGCCGGCGGGGAGCTGTTTTTT	CASSGTGAGGELFF
15	TRBD1	NA	TRBJ2-5	TRBV4-1	TGCGCCAGCAGCCAGCCCGACAGGGGGCAAGAGACCCAGTACTTC	CASSQPDRGQETQYF
12	NA	NA	TRBJ2-1	TRBV6-5	TGTGCCAGCAGTCGTACCTACAATGAGCAGTTCTTC	CASSRTYNEQFF
17	TRBD2	NA	TRBJ2-3	TRBV9	TGTGCCAGCAGTTCAGACGGCCGTAGCGGGGGTTGGGATACGCAGTATTTT	CASSSDGRSGGWDTQYF
15	TRBD2	NA	TRBJ2-3	TRBV3-1/TRBV3-2	TGTGCCAGCAGCCAAAGCGGGGGTAGCACAGATACGCAGTATTTT	CASSQSGGSTDTQYF
16	NA	once	TRBJ2-1	TRBV11-2	TGTGCCAGCAGCTCCCTTGGCTTACGGGGGTACAATGAGCAGTTCTTC	CASSSLGLRGYNEQFF
14	NA	NA	TRBJ2-7	TRBV7-9	TGTGCCAGCAGACCCACAGGATTGGGCCCCGAGCAGTACTTC	CASRPTGLGPEQYF
15	TRBD1	NA	TRBJ2-1	TRBV11-3	TGTGCCAGCAGCTTACGGGACAGCCCTTTCAATGAGCAGTTCTTC	CASSLRDSPFNEQFF
13	NA	NA	TRBJ2-5	TRBV29-1	TGCAGCTCCTCCGGGACACCGTATGAGACCCAGTACTTC	CSSSGTPYETQYF
18	TRBD1	NA	TRBJ1-2	TRBV5-1	TGCGCCAGCAGCTTTGGAGCCCCCCCTAGACAGGGCTATCTTGGCTACACCTTC	CASSFGAPPRQGYLGYTF
15	NA	NA	TRBJ1-1	TRBV10-2	TGCGCCAGCAGAGATGAACAGGGAGTATTGACTGAAGCTTTCTTT	CASRDEQGVLTEAFF
14	NA	once	TRBJ2-1	TRBV5-1	TGCGCCAGCAGCCTAGGACAAGGCCGCAATGAGCAGTTCTTC	CASSLGQGRNEQFF
14	NA	NA	TRBJ1-1	TRBV5-1	TGCGCCAGCAGCTTGGTCGCAGAGAACACTGAAGCTTTCTTT	CASSLVAENTEAFF
16	TRBD1	NA	TRBJ2-2	TRBV5-1	TGCGCCAGCAGCTTGCAGGGACAGGGGAACACCGGGGAGCTGTTTTTT	CASSLQGQGNTGELFF
12	NA	NA	TRBJ1-5	TRBV7-9	TGTGCCAGCAGCTTCCTCAATCAGCCCCAGCATTTT	CASSFLNQPQHF
16	NA	NA	TRBJ2-3	TRBV3-1/TRBV3-2	TGTGCCAGCAGCCAAGATCGCGGCGGGCGCACAGATACGCAGTATTTT	CASSQDRGGRTDTQYF
15	TRBD1	NA	TRBJ2-2	TRBV2	TGTGCCAGCAGTGACAGGGGGCGAGGCACCGGGGAGCTGTTTTTT	CASSDRGRGTGELFF
15	TRBD2	NA	TRBJ2-3	TRBV6-6	TGTGCCAGCAGAATCGGGGGGGCCGTTGCAGATACGCAGTATTTT	CASRIGGAVADTQYF
12	NA	NA	TRBJ1-2	TRBV6-5	TGTGCCAGCCATGGACTGAACTATGGCTACACCTTC	CASHGLNYGYTF
13	NA	NA	TRBJ2-7	TRBV19	TGTGCCAGTAGTATAGTAGGGGGCTACGAGCAGTACTTC	CASSIVGGYEQYF
13	NA	NA	TRBJ1-1	TRBV6-5	TGTGCCATCCGTCTGGCGGGAAACACTGAAGCTTTCTTT	CAIRLAGNTEAFF
15	NA	NA	TRBJ1-5	TRBV11-3	TGTGCCAGCAGCGTACGACTAATTTACTACCAGCCCCAGCATTTT	CASSVRLIYYQPQHF
14	NA	NA	TRBJ2-7	TRBV14	TGTGCCAGCAGCCAAGATCGGGGGAACTACGAGCAGTACTTC	CASSQDRGNYEQYF
16	TRBD2	once	TRBJ2-5	TRBV7-6	TGTGCCAGCAGCGCCGGGCGGGGGAATTACCAAGAGACCCAGTACTTC	CASSAGRGNYQETQYF
13	TRBD1	NA	TRBJ2-7	TRBV24-1	TGTGCCACAAAGGGACAGGGGGCCTACGAGCAGTACTTC	CATKGQGAYEQYF
14	NA	NA	TRBJ1-1	TRBV5-1	TGCGCCAGCAGCTTGGAGTCCCTAGTCACTGAAGCTTTCTTT	CASSLESLVTEAFF
16	TRBD2	NA	TRBJ2-1	TRBV5-1	TGCGCCAGCACCCCACAAGCGGGGGGGCCATTCAATGAGCAGTTCTTC	CASTPQAGGPFNEQFF
14	NA	NA	TRBJ1-2	TRBV5-6	TGTGCCAGCAGCTTGAACAGGGCGTACTATGGCTACACCTTC	CASSLNRAYYGYTF
17	TRBD2	NA	TRBJ2-3	TRBV19	TGTGCCAGTAGTATAGACGCCCCGGGAGGGGGGGCAGATACGCAGTATTTT	CASSIDAPGGGADTQYF
15	NA	NA	TRBJ1-2	TRBV5-1	TGCGCCAGCAGCTTGGATACAGGGTCTAACTATGGCTACACCTTC	CASSLDTGSNYGYTF
14	NA	once	TRBJ1-6	TRBV10-1	TGCGCCAGCAGTGAGACAGGACCAAATTCACCCCTCCACTTT	CASSETGPNSPLHF
13	NA	NA	TRBJ1-1	TRBV11-2	TGTGCCAGCAGCTTAGTCAGAAACACTGAAGCTTTCTTT	CASSLVRNTEAFF
19	TRBD2	NA	TRBJ2-2	TRBV4-1	TGCGCCAGCAGCCAAGGGGGCGGAAGCGGGGGGGCCAACACCGGGGAGCTGTTTTTT	CASSQGGGSGGANTGELFF
14	NA	NA	TRBJ1-1	TRBV7-3	TGTGCCAGCAGCCTCGGACAGCTGAACACTGAAGCTTTCTTT	CASSLGQLNTEAFF
11	NA	NA	TRBJ1-2	TRBV9	TGTGCCAGCAGCCGGGACTATGGCTACACCTTC	CASSRDYGYTF
14	NA	NA	TRBJ2-2	TRBV5-1	TGCGCCAGCAGCTTCGCGGGAAACACCGGGGAGCTGTTTTTT	CASSFAGNTGELFF
17	TRBD1	NA	TRBJ1-1	TRBV5-4	TGTGCCAGCAGCCGGACCGGGACAGGGGGCTGGAACACTGAAGCTTTCTTT	CASSRTGTGGWNTEAFF
15	TRBD2	NA	TRBJ2-1	TRBV28	TGTGCCAGCAGTTTACCTAGCGGGGGTCGCAATGAGCAGTTCTTC	CASSLPSGGRNEQFF
15	NA	NA	TRBJ1-1	TRBV18	TGTGCCAGCTCCCCCGGCGGCAGCGCGAACACTGAAGCTTTCTTT	CASSPGGSANTEAFF
13	NA	NA	TRBJ1-2	TRBV5-4	TGTGCCAGTTCCTTGGAGGGGGGGAAGAGCTACACCTTC	CASSLEGGKSYTF
12	NA	NA	TRBJ1-1	TRBV2	TGTGCCAGCAGTAGACAGAACACTGAAGCTTTCTTT	CASSRQNTEAFF
11	NA	NA	TRBJ1-1	TRBV12-3/TRBV12-4	TGTGCCAGCAGTCTCGGGTCCGCCCGTTGTTTT	CASSLGSARCF
15	TRBD1	NA	TRBJ1-5	TRBV5-1	TGCGCCAGCAGCACGACAGGGGGTGGAAATCAGCCCCAGCATTTT	CASSTTGGGNQPQHF
15	NA	NA	TRBJ2-7	TRBV5-4	TGTGCCAGCAGCCGCGGGACAGAACTTACCTACGAGCAGTACTTC	CASSRGTELTYEQYF
12	NA	once	TRBJ2-2	TRBV5-4	TGTGCCAGCAGCTCAGGGACCGGGGAGCTGTTTTTT	CASSSGTGELFF
16	TRBD1	NA	TRBJ2-3	TRBV10-3	TGTGCCATCAGTGAGTCGACCACAGGGGGCACAGATACGCAGTATTTT	CAISESTTGGTDTQYF